A selection of T cell receptor beta chains follows, all from one sample in a study of persistence of HIV-infected CD4 T cells. Profiling relied on immunoSEQ multiplex PCR, and the TCRdb table lists in-frame clones only, not all of them. The table lists roughly 41,000 clones, approximately 80% of them singletons. These receptors' targets are unknown. Sequenced material: CD4+ T cells sorted from PBMCs after 18-hour stimulation, taken from a patient who received antiretroviral therapy. These receptors originate from an adult man with HIV who was CMV-seropositive. Each CDR3 is given with its conserved first and last residue. Each record gives: D gene, CDR3 length, clone size, V gene, J gene, CDR3 DNA, CDR3 protein. D genes are given only for firm matches. For some rows the clone size is stated as once, few or many, or as a class when expanded; others skip it.

>-|14|-|TRBV7-9|TRBJ2-2
TGTGCCAGCAGCTTAGAATCGAGCGCTGGGGAGCTGTTTTTT
CASSLESSAGELFF
>-|16|-|TRBV5-1|TRBJ2-3
TGCGCCAGCAGCTTCCCGGGCAGGGCTGTGACAGATACGCAGTATTTT
CASSFPGRAVTDTQYF
>TRBD2|15|-|TRBV5-1|TRBJ2-3
TGCGCCAGCAGTTTTCGGGGGGACAGCACAGATACGCAGTATTTT
CASSFRGDSTDTQYF
>TRBD1|13|-|TRBV6-5|TRBJ2-2
TGTGCCAGCGCGACAGGGTGGACCGGGGAGCTGTTTTTT
CASATGWTGELFF
>-|16|-|TRBV7-9|TRBJ2-2
TGTGCCAGCAGCTTAGAACGCGGCGGGTACACCGGGGAGCTGTTTTTT
CASSLERGGYTGELFF
>-|13|few|TRBV18|TRBJ1-4
TGTGCCAGCTCCCTGGACGCTAATGAAAAACTGTTTTTT
CASSLDANEKLFF
>TRBD2|16|-|TRBV28|TRBJ2-1
TGTGCCAGCAGTTTAGCCCGGGGGGGGGCCATAACTAAGCAGTTCTTC
CASSLARGGAITKQFF
>-|15|-|TRBV9|TRBJ2-7
TGTGCCAGCAGCGTAGCTACAGGTTATTCCTACGAGCAGTACTTC
CASSVATGYSYEQYF
>TRBD1|17|few|TRBV3-1/TRBV3-2|TRBJ2-2
TGTGCCAGCAACCCCGGGACAGGGGTAAGGTTGACCGGGGAGCTGTTTTTT
CASNPGTGVRLTGELFF
>-|15|-|TRBV3-1/TRBV3-2|TRBJ1-5
TGTGCCAGCAGCCAAGGGGTAGGGAACAATCAGCCCCAGCATTTT
CASSQGVGNNQPQHF
>TRBD1|17|-|TRBV28|TRBJ1-1
TGTGCCAGCAGTTTAACCCTTCCGACAGGGACGGGCACTGAAGCTTTCTTT
CASSLTLPTGTGTEAFF
>TRBD1|14|once|TRBV28|TRBJ1-1
TGTGCCAGCAGTGGCGGGACAGGGAACACTGAAGCTTTCTTT
CASSGGTGNTEAFF
>-|17|-|TRBV27|TRBJ1-5
TGTGCCAGCAGTTTAAAGACTTTTAGCGGGAGCAATCAGCCCCAGCATTTT
CASSLKTFSGSNQPQHF
>-|13|-|TRBV18|TRBJ1-4
TGTGCCAGCTCACCAACGAAAGAGGGGGAACTGTTTTTT
CASSPTKEGELFF
>TRBD1|14|-|TRBV3-1/TRBV3-2|TRBJ1-1
TGTGCCAGCAGCCTAGGGACAGGGCGCACTGAAGCTTTCTTT
CASSLGTGRTEAFF
>-|16|-|TRBV15|TRBJ2-1
TGTGCCACCAGCTCGGCAGGAGGGCTAGTCGGGGGTGAGCAGTTCTTC
CATSSAGGLVGGEQFF
>TRBD1|11|-|TRBV12-3/TRBV12-4|TRBJ2-7
TGTGCCAGCAGCAGGGGGTACGAGCAGTACTTC
CASSRGYEQYF
>-|16|once|TRBV4-1|TRBJ2-3
TGCGCCAGCAGCCAAGATGGGGGCAGTCGTACAGATACGCAGTATTTT
CASSQDGGSRTDTQYF
>TRBD2|21|-|TRBV4-1|TRBJ2-7
TGCGCCAGCAGCCAAGGGGCCCCACTAGCGGGGTTACTTCGGGTTCCCTACGAGCAGTACTTC
CASSQGAPLAGLLRVPYEQYF
>-|16|-|TRBV9|TRBJ1-1
TGTGCCAGCAGCGTAGGAGGGCTCGGCAGAAACACTGAAGCTTTCTTT
CASSVGGLGRNTEAFF
>-|14|-|TRBV5-1|TRBJ2-3
TGCGCCAGCAGCTTGGGAGGGGAAACAGATACGCAGTATTTT
CASSLGGETDTQYF
>-|13|-|TRBV14|TRBJ2-1
TGTGCCAGCAGCCAAGTAGGCAGGACGCGACAGTTCTTC
CASSQVGRTRQFF
>-|14|once|TRBV6-5|TRBJ1-3
TGTGCCAGCCTTTCCTGGCCAACCGGAAACACCATATATTTT
CASLSWPTGNTIYF
>-|13|few|TRBV2|TRBJ1-6
TGTGCCACCGTCGGAGGGGCCAATTCACCCCTCCACTTT
CATVGGANSPLHF
>-|14|-|TRBV10-2|TRBJ1-6
TGCGCCAGCAGGGACTTGGCGGAAACTTCACCCCTCCACTTT
CASRDLAETSPLHF
>TRBD1|14|-|TRBV3-1/TRBV3-2|TRBJ1-1
TGTGCCAGCAGCCACCGCCCGACAGGGTCCCTGGCTTTCTTT
CASSHRPTGSLAFF
>TRBD1|14|-|TRBV5-1|TRBJ1-4
TGCGCCAGCAGCCAAACAGGGGGCAGAGAAAAACTGTTTTTT
CASSQTGGREKLFF
>-|17|-|TRBV9|TRBJ1-5
TGTGCCAGCAGCGTAGAGAGGGGGGCGCTTAGCAATCAGCCCCAGCATTTT
CASSVERGALSNQPQHF
>-|15|-|TRBV7-9|TRBJ2-3
TGTGCCAGCAGCTTAGGGGGGGCCTACACAGATACGCAGTATTTT
CASSLGGAYTDTQYF